The clone carrying this T cell receptor (beta chain) was detected many times. Its antigen is unknown. The data were obtained in a study of regulatory T cells in long-lasting Graves disease. The wider study: Those Graves' patients who were newly diagnosed had been on antithyroid drugs under 3 months. Regarding the study as a whole: Compared with new cases, persistent Graves' patients showed reduced TCR diversity.

Sequencing libraries for TCR beta were prepared with iRepertoire HTBI primers and Arm-PCR of CDR3 regions. TCRdb reanalysed the multiplex PCR reads using MiXCR and keeps one entry per CDR3 protein. The profile shows around 250,000 distinct CDR3 sequences, 20% of them singletons. Germline V CDR1 and CDR2: DFQATT, SNEGSKA (reference sequence). This CDR3 comprises 15 residues. V lost 0 bases, J lost 7 bases, and 7 bases stayed unmatched. The time point: newly diagnosed GD, antithyroid drugs for less than 3 months. RNA from PBMCs was the source of the TCR library. The material sequenced was peripheral blood mononuclear cells (PBMCs), taken at new diagnosis, from a patient treated with antithyroid drugs. The sequence was collected from a female donor with Graves disease. The V call is TRBV20-1, the J call TRBJ2-2; 8 nucleotides match TRBD2. CDR3 amino acids: CSARDSAGGVGELFF. CDR3 nucleotides: TGCAGTGCTAGAGATTCGGCGGGAGGTGTCGGGGAGCTGTTTTTT.